A selection of T cell receptor beta chains follows, all from one sample in a study of Graves' ophthalmopathy and Graves' hyperthyroidism. TCRdb re-analysed the multiplex PCR reads in MiXCR, keeping a single row per CDR3 protein. The table has some 25,000 distinct CDR3 sequences, approximately 48% seen once. Sequencing was performed on peripheral blood. The receptors come from an adult woman with stable Graves' hyperthyroidism. Both conserved end residues are part of each CDR3. D genes are given only for firm matches. Rows give clone size only sometimes, using once, few, many, or a class for an expanded clone.

V gene	D gene	J gene	clone size	CDR3 protein	CDR3 DNA
TRBV5-6	-	TRBJ1-3	many	CASSLGSGNTIYF	TGTGCCAGCAGCTTAGGCTCTGGAAACACCATATATTTT
TRBV5-5	TRBD1	TRBJ2-7	many	CASSFGTGGYEQYF	TGTGCCAGCAGCTTTGGGACAGGGGGCTACGAGCAGTACTTC
TRBV19	-	TRBJ1-1	many	CASSMGTLSTEAFF	TGTGCCAGTAGTATGGGGACGCTATCCACTGAAGCTTTCTTT
TRBV7-8	-	TRBJ2-5	medium-sized	CASSFFRETQYF	TGTGCCAGCAGCTTTTTTCGAGAGACCCAGTACTTC
TRBV20-1	-	TRBJ2-7	-	CSAHGGQTYEQYF	TGCAGTGCCCACGGAGGACAGACTTACGAGCAGTACTTC
TRBV9	-	TRBJ1-6	medium-sized	CASGGSIANSPLHF	TGTGCCAGCGGGGGGTCGATAGCGAATTCACCCCTCCACTTT
TRBV5-1	TRBD1	TRBJ1-1	-	CASSGTGVMAEAFF	TGCGCCAGCAGCGGCACAGGGGTGATGGCTGAAGCTTTCTTT
TRBV5-6	-	TRBJ2-7	-	CASSLEQYF	TGTGCCAGCAGTTTGGAGCAGTACTTC
TRBV6-1	-	TRBJ1-3	many	CASSVNLLSGNTIYF	TGTGCCAGCAGCGTTAATCTGCTATCTGGAAACACCATATATTTT
TRBV29-1	-	TRBJ2-3	medium-sized	CSVKTLIGTDTQYF	TGCAGCGTGAAGACGTTAATTGGCACAGATACGCAGTATTTT